This T cell receptor (beta chain) was captured by sequencing in a study of cytomegalovirus exposure and HLA in healthy donors. Turning to the study itself: The 120 or so validation repertoires were produced on the same platform as the 500 to 800 repertoires of the first cohort. This was reported in a later analysis.

General observations from the study: Through in vitro validation, three CMV-associated chains were shown to be specific for CMV antigens. Among TCR beta chains, those listed as cytomegalovirus-associated numbered about 160. According to a subsequent analysis, TCR clusters from the first cohort were inclined to appear together in the roughly 120 validation repertoires.

The table came from immunoSEQ multiplex PCR; TCRdb's copy has only in-frame clones and leaves some out. The sample holds about 150,000 clones, 65% to 90% seen once. Remarks on this clone: The antigen is not known.

CDR3 size: 14 residues. Germline CDR1 is SGHTA and CDR2 is FQGNSA. Trimming removed 4 bases from V and 8 bases from J, with 17 bases in between. This sequence was found in a man aged 18 to 29 in good health and CMV-seropositive. The source material was PBMCs. This chain uses TRBV7-2 with TRBJ1-2; D is possibly TRBD1 (5 bases). DNA for the CDR3: TGTGCCAGCAGCTCCCGTTGGGGCAATCCCGGCTACACCTTC. Its translation is CASSSRWGNPGYTF.